The 11 T cell receptor beta chains in this list originate from one sample, sequenced in a study of shared clonotypes between healthy human individuals. Naive CD8 isolation took CD45RO-negative cells positively selected for CCR7 and excluded terminally differentiated effector memory CD45RA+ cells. Measured with immunoSEQ multiplex PCR; TCRdb has only the in-frame clones, and not every one. Found here are about 2.2 million clones, 93% of them singletons; the top ten hold about 1.8%. Sequencing was done on a sample of naive CD8+ T cells from PBMCs. Receptor source: a man between 18 and 29 years old in good health. Some clones in this sample may be carry-over from other donors' samples.

V usage is TRBV9 and J usage is TRBJ2-1, with 10 positions matching TRBD2. Trimming removed 1 base from V and 8 bases from J; junction bases left unmatched: 15. Germline-derived CDR1 and CDR2 are SGDLS and YYNGEE. This CDR3 spans 18 amino acids. The CDR3 region is CASSVRASGGAYGDEQFF. CDR3 nucleotide sequence: TGTGCCAGCAGCGTAAGGGCAAGCGGGGGGGCCTATGGCGATGAGCAGTTCTTC.

CDR3 region: CASSLRGLAGDSCRETQYF. CDR3 DNA: TGTGCCAGCAGCTTAAGGGGCCTAGCGGGAGATTCTTGCCGAGAGACCCAGTACTTC. The chain has TRBV7-3 and TRBJ2-5; 10 nucleotides align to TRBD2. This CDR3 has 19 amino acids. Germline V gene sequence: CDR1 SGHTA, CDR2 FQGTGA. J was trimmed by 4 bases and V by 1 base; bases with no gene match: 15.

The gene calls are TRBV11-2 and TRBJ2-1; 10 bases align to TRBD1. From germline, CDR1 is SGHAT and CDR2 FQNNGV. The length of the CDR3 is 19 residues. With V trimmed by 5 bases and J by 4 bases, 17 bases remained unmatched. The CDR3 loop is CASSPGGTGVVGYYNEQFF. The CDR3 DNA sequence: TGTGCCAGCAGCCCGGGCGGGACAGGGGTAGTCGGGTATTACAATGAGCAGTTCTTC.

V usage is TRBV19 and J usage is TRBJ2-2; no definite D call. The V gene lost 1 base and the J gene lost 2 bases, with 11 bases spanning the gap. The CDR3 extends over 16 amino acids. Germline V gene sequence: CDR1 LNHDA, CDR2 SQIVND (reference sequence). CDR3 sequence reads: CASSIVVGSNTGELFF. CDR3 sequence (DNA): TGTGCCAGTAGTATAGTCGTGGGCAGCAACACCGGGGAGCTGTTTTTT.

The chain recombines TRBV10-3 with TRBJ2-7; no clear D gene. The CDR3 extends over 13 amino acids. Trimming stripped 3 bases from V and 6 bases from J, with 12 bases between. CDR1 is ENHRY and CDR2 is SYGVKD in the germline V gene. Written as DNA, the CDR3 is TGTGCCATCAGTGATTTAGGGTCTGGCGAGCAGTACTTC. It codes for CAISDLGSGEQYF.

The chain links TRBV11-2 to TRBJ2-7, with D tentatively TRBD1 or TRBD2 (5 bases each). V dropped 5 bases and J dropped 2 bases, with 13 bases sitting between them. Germline V lookup: CDR1 SGHAT, CDR2 FQNNGV. The length of the CDR3 is 14 residues. The CDR3 here is CASSPRDRTYEQYF. The CDR3 nucleotides read TGTGCCAGCAGCCCAAGGGACCGAACCTACGAGCAGTACTTC.

The rearrangement joins TRBV19 to TRBJ2-1; D is ambiguous. The V gene lost 2 bases and the J gene lost 2 bases, with 10 bases spanning the gap. CDR3 size: 15 residues. Germline V gene data show CDR1 as LNHDA and CDR2 as SQIVND (reference sequence). In DNA form, the CDR3 reads TGTGCCAGTAGTATAATGGCGCCCACCTACAATGAGCAGTTCTTC. It translates to CASSIMAPTYNEQFF.

The chain is built from TRBV27 and TRBJ1-4; TRBD1 might be the D (6 bases). Trimming took 5 bases from V and 3 from J, leaving 16 bases between them. From germline, CDR1 is MNHEY and CDR2 SMNVEV (reference sequence). The CDR3 is 16 amino acids. This chain's CDR3 is CASSLQGEGANEKLFF. Here the CDR3 DNA reads TGTGCCAGCAGTCTACAGGGTGAAGGGGCTAATGAAAAACTGTTTTTT.

The table lists this clone with a few counts. V is TRBV15 and J is TRBJ2-1; 11 bases fit TRBD2. The CDR3 is 14 residues long. V lost 4 bases, J lost 7 bases, and 3 bases stayed unmatched. Germline V lookup: CDR1 LNHNV, CDR2 YYDKDF (reference sequence). This CDR3 is CATSIAGGLNEQFF. The CDR3 DNA follows: TGTGCCACCAGCATAGCGGGAGGGTTAAATGAGCAGTTCTTC.

As to this clone: Other DNA sequences in the sample encode the same CDR3. The chain recombines TRBV4-1 with TRBJ2-1; the match to TRBD2 covers 10 bases. The CDR3 contains 15 residues. Germline V lookup: CDR1 MGHRA, CDR2 YSYEKL. The V and J ends lost 4 bases and 4 bases, in that order; junction bases with no gene match: 4. CDR3 DNA sequence: TGCGCCAGCAGCCCCGGGACTAGCGAATACAATGAGCAGTTCTTC. It specifies CASSPGTSEYNEQFF.

The rearrangement links TRBV27 to TRBJ2-7; 11 bases agree with TRBD2. V shed 4 bases, J shed 3 bases, and the junction held 11 bases outside the gene matches. The CDR3 has 17 residues. Germline V gene lookup returns CDR1 MNHEY and CDR2 SMNVEV (reference sequence). The CDR3 sequence: CASSSRLAGPPVYEQYF. The CDR3 bases are TGTGCCAGCAGTTCGCGACTAGCGGGACCCCCTGTCTACGAGCAGTACTTC.